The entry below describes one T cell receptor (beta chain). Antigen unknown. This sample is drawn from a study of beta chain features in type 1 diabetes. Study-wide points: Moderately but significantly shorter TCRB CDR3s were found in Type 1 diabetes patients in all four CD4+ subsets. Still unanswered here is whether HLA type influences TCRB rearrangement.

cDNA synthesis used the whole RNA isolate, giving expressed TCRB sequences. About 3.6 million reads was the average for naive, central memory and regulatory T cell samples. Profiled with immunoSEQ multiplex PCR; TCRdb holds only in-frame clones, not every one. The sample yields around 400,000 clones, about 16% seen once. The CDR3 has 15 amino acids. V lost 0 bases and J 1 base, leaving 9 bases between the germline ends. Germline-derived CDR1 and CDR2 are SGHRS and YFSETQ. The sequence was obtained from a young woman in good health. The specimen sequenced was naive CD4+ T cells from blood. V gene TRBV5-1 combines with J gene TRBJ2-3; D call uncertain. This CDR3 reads CASSLDEPRTDTQYF. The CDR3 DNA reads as TGCGCCAGCAGCTTGGACGAGCCCCGCACAGATACGCAGTATTTT.